This T cell receptor (beta chain) emerged from a study of blood T cell repertoires in COVID-19. Turning to the study itself: From the United States, Italy and Spain came samples of acute and convalescent COVID-19. The analysed material was cDNA or gDNA that came from T cells, B-cell-depleted T cells, or PBMCs.

Patients in Seattle were enrolled during active infection, then followed longitudinally. In the authors' methods: Cell counts per sample came from amplifying reference gene primers. TCRdb's copy holds only in-frame clones and misses some; the assay was immunoSEQ multiplex PCR. V, J and clone size derive from that table, while D and trimming were established from the DNA sequence. This table has about 120,000 clones, 81% appearing once. This receptor was identified in a man aged 25-45 years with COVID-19, enrolled during active disease. The sample was peripheral blood.

In DNA form, the CDR3 reads TGTGCCAGCAGCTCGGGACTAGCGGGGTTCCAAGAGACCCAGTACTTC. Translating it yields CASSSGLAGFQETQYF. This chain connects TRBV5-4 to TRBJ2-5; 13 bases map to TRBD2. Germline V gene data show CDR1 as SGHNT and CDR2 as YYREEE (reference sequence). The J segment lost 1 base and the V segment lost 3 bases, leaving 3 bases of the junction unmatched. CDR3 length equals 16 residues.